The rows below give T cell receptor beta chains drawn from one sample of a study of cytomegalovirus exposure and HLA in healthy donors. Only in-frame clones appear in the TCRdb table, and some are missing; sequencing was by immunoSEQ multiplex PCR. The table includes about 140,000 clones, more than 70% detected once. Sequenced: PBMCs. The origin of the receptors is a man aged 50 to 59 in good health and CMV-seropositive. Each CDR3 is given with its conserved first and last residue. D genes are given only for firm matches. For some rows the clone size is stated as once, few or many, or as a class when expanded; others skip it.

CDR3nt	CDR3aa	v_gene	abundance	j_gene	d_gene
TGCGCCAGCAGTGAGTCCACTCACTATGGCTACACCTTC	CASSESTHYGYTF	TRBV10-1	NA	TRBJ1-2	NA
TGTGCCAGTAGGCGACTAGCGCAGGATACGCAGTATTTT	CASRRLAQDTQYF	TRBV19	NA	TRBJ2-3	TRBD2
TGTGCCAGCAGTTTGGCGGGACAGGGTTCTAACTATGGCTACACCTTC	CASSLAGQGSNYGYTF	TRBV27	NA	TRBJ1-2	TRBD1
TGTGCCAGCAGCCTGGGAGCCAGGGGTAGGGGCGATCAGCCCCAGCATTTT	CASSLGARGRGDQPQHF	TRBV7-2	NA	TRBJ1-5	NA
TGTGCCACCCTCCGGGGGAGTATCGGGGAGCTGTTTTTT	CATLRGSIGELFF	TRBV7-9	once	TRBJ2-2	NA
TGTGCCAGCAGTACTGGACTAGCTCGGGAGACCCAGTACTTC	CASSTGLARETQYF	TRBV6-5	once	TRBJ2-5	TRBD2
TGTGCCAGCAGCGACCGGGGGGCGAGGGAGACCCAGTACTTC	CASSDRGARETQYF	TRBV7-2	NA	TRBJ2-5	NA
TGTGCCAGCAGCAAAGCGCGCCCCCCACGCCCGAACACCGGGGAGCTGTTTTTT	CASSKARPPRPNTGELFF	TRBV21-1	NA	TRBJ2-2	NA
TGTGCCAGCATCTGGGGGGGGAGTCAGCAGACCCAGTACTTC	CASIWGGSQQTQYF	TRBV7-2	NA	TRBJ2-5	TRBD2
TGCGCCAGCAGCTTGGGACTCAGTGAGCAGTTCTTC	CASSLGLSEQFF	TRBV5-1	NA	TRBJ2-1	NA
TGTGCCAGCAGCCCCTCCATTGGACAGTACTCTGGAAACACCATATATTTT	CASSPSIGQYSGNTIYF	TRBV28	few	TRBJ1-3	NA
TGCGCCAGCAGCTACGAACTGGACAGGGTTAATGGCTACACCTTC	CASSYELDRVNGYTF	TRBV5-1	NA	TRBJ1-2	TRBD1
TGTGCCAGCAGCTTTGGTAGCCCAGATACGCAGTATTTT	CASSFGSPDTQYF	TRBV5-6	NA	TRBJ2-3	NA
TGCGCCAGCAGGCCCCGGGACAACGCCTACGAGCAGTACTTC	CASRPRDNAYEQYF	TRBV5-1	NA	TRBJ2-7	NA
TGTGCCAGCAGCCCACGGGGAACGTCGAACACTGAAGCTTTCTTT	CASSPRGTSNTEAFF	TRBV11-3	NA	TRBJ1-1	NA
TGTTCCAGCGGCCGCTTGAACACTGAAGCTTTCTTT	CSSGRLNTEAFF	TRBV7-9	NA	TRBJ1-1	NA
TGCGCCAGCAGCCAAGACCGGGACAACGATCAGCCCCAGCATTTT	CASSQDRDNDQPQHF	TRBV4-1	NA	TRBJ1-5	NA
TGCGCCAGCAGCCAAGTCGACAGGGGGATACGTCAGCCCCAGCATTTT	CASSQVDRGIRQPQHF	TRBV4-1	few	TRBJ1-5	TRBD1